This T cell receptor beta chain was found in a study of synovial regulatory T cells in juvenile arthritis. Only in-frame clones appear in the TCRdb table, and some are missing; sequencing was by immunoSEQ multiplex PCR. The sample table sets out about 10,000 clones. As regards this clone: Antigen: not known.

Study-wide results and caveats: Synovial Tregs shared more CDR3 sequences with iaTregs than other blood Tregs. iaTreg TCR repertoires were largely private across patients and partially overlapped synovial Teff and blood CPL. Compared with other blood Treg cells, inflammation-associated Treg cells had reduced TCR diversity.

The CDR3 loop spans 13 amino acids. No DNA was logged. Germline assignment: CDR1 MNHEY and CDR2 SVGAGI. The sequenced material came from Treg cells from blood. Subset meaning: remaining (HLA-DR-negative) circulating blood Treg cells. The chain uses TRBV6-5 and TRBJ1-1. The sequence was obtained from a donor younger than 35 with juvenile idiopathic arthritis. This CDR3 reads CASSYVPGTEAFF.